The sequence of this T cell receptor (beta chain) was determined in a study of blood T cell repertoires in COVID-19. Methods used by the authors: For nucleated cells, counts were estimated from reference gene primer amplification. Only in-frame clones appear in the TCRdb table, and some are missing; sequencing was by immunoSEQ multiplex PCR. The DNA gave D and trimming, while V, J and clone size come from that table. Here the sample spans about 150,000 clones, roughly 79% being singletons. The CDR3 consists of 16 residues. Germline V gene sequence: CDR1 MNHEY, CDR2 SMNVEV (reference sequence). Trimming stripped 5 bases from V and 2 bases from J, with 16 bases between.

The V gene is TRBV27, the J gene TRBJ2-1, with TRBD2 as a possible D gene (6 bases). This TCR was recovered from a man aged 50 to 60 with active or convalescent COVID-19. Sample: peripheral blood. CDR3 coding DNA: TGTGCCAGCAGTCGTTTCCGCGGGGAAACCTACAATGAGCAGTTCTTC. Amino acid sequence: CASSRFRGETYNEQFF.